These 13 T cell receptor beta chains were sequenced from one sample in a study of graft-versus-host responses after intestinal transplantation. No antigen is known for these receptors. Assay: immunoSEQ multiplex PCR; the TCRdb copy retains only in-frame clones and omits some. The sample yields approximately 130,000 clones, approximately 92% seen once. The sequenced sample was unstimulated CD4+ T cells sorted from spleen or lymph node cells, obtained before intestinal transplant. Source of these receptors: a human donor who received an intestinal transplant.

The chain is built from TRBV5-1 and TRBJ2-3; D possibly matches TRBD1 or TRBD2 (6 bases each). The CDR3 totals 16 residues. The V gene's germline CDR1 is SGHRS and CDR2 YFSETQ. Deletions cut 0 bases from V and 1 base from J, with 12 bases between. CDR3 in DNA: TGCGCCAGCAGCTTGGATGGGGGGCAGGGCACAGATACGCAGTATTTT. Translating gives CASSLDGGQGTDTQYF.

This rearrangement joins TRBV2 to TRBJ2-3; 16 bases match TRBD2. CDR1 and CDR2 (germline): SNHLY, FYNNEI. J was trimmed by 8 bases and V by 6 bases; bases with no gene match: 5. CDR3 length: 15 amino acids. The chain's CDR3 is CASSPGTSGGGTQYF. DNA of the CDR3: TGTGCCAGCAGCCCCGGGACTAGCGGGGGGGGTACGCAGTATTTT.

The chain recombines TRBV27 with TRBJ2-5, with D perhaps matching TRBD1 or TRBD2 (5 bases each). This CDR3 comprises 12 residues. Trimming shortened V by 8 bases and J by 4 bases, and 11 bases separated the two germline ends. The germline gives CDR1 MNHEY, CDR2 SMNVEV (reference sequence). The CDR3: CASSRGGETQYF. The CDR3 DNA is TGTGCCAGCTCTCGTGGGGGAGAGACCCAGTACTTC.

V and J are TRBV11-2 and TRBJ1-1; D is unclear. Germline values: CDR1 SGHAT, CDR2 FQNNGV. The CDR3 contains 15 residues. The V end was cut by 5 bases, the J end by 4 bases, with 17 bases between. CDR3 coding DNA: TGTGCCAGCAGCCTCCCGGCGGGGTGGGCCACTGAAGCTTTCTTT. Its translation: CASSLPAGWATEAFF.

This chain joins TRBV18 and TRBJ2-7; D is possibly TRBD1 (6 bases). CDR3 length: 14 amino acids. Trimming pared 3 bases from V and 0 bases from J, leaving 9 bases between. The germline gives CDR1 KGHSH, CDR2 LQKENI. The DNA of the CDR3 is TGTGCCAGCTCACCCCAGGGGAACTCCTACGAGCAGTACTTC. It specifies CASSPQGNSYEQYF.

The genes are TRBV18 and TRBJ2-3; TRBD2 agrees at 12 bases. Trimming at V came to 5 bases and at J to 4 bases, leaving 4 bases not matched to a gene. The V gene's germline CDR1 is KGHSH and CDR2 LQKENI. The CDR3 is 15 residues long. CDR3 in amino acids: CASSATSGGSDTQYF. CDR3 nucleotide sequence: TGTGCCAGCTCAGCGACTAGCGGGGGATCAGATACGCAGTATTTT.

This rearrangement joins TRBV6-1 to TRBJ1-5; possibly TRBD1 for D (5 bases). Germline V CDR1 and CDR2: MNHNS, SASEGT. V lost 6 bases and J 3 bases, leaving 15 bases between the germline ends. This CDR3 has 15 residues. CDR3 sequence: CASRPQLGANQPQHF. The CDR3 DNA reads as TGTGCCAGCAGGCCCCAGTTAGGGGCCAATCAGCCCCAGCATTTT.

The genes are TRBV2 and TRBJ1-1; unclear D gene. Between the trimmed V and J ends, which lost 4 bases and 4 bases, there was a span of 13 bases. The CDR3 length is 14 residues. Germline CDR1 reads SNHLY; CDR2 reads FYNNEI. CDR3 coding DNA: TGTGCCAGCAGTGCGTCGAGGGAGATCACTGAAGCTTTCTTT. Protein product: CASSASREITEAFF.

The V and J genes are TRBV5-1 and TRBJ2-7, with TRBD2 matching 9 bases. Looked up from germline, CDR1 is SGHRS and CDR2 is YFSETQ. The CDR3 extends over 16 amino acids. J was trimmed by 3 bases and V by 4 bases; bases with no gene match: 11. CDR3 bases: TGCGCCAGCAGCGCCGTCCGCGGGGGGGAAGACTACGAGCAGTACTTC. As protein: CASSAVRGGEDYEQYF. Full variable domain (rest looked up from reference TRBV5-1 and TRBJ2-7): KAGVTQTPRYLIKTRGQQVTLSCSPISGHRSVSWYQQTPGQGLQFLFEYFSETQRNKGNFPGRFSGRQFSNSRSEMNVSTLELGDSALYLCASSAVRGGEDYEQYFGPGTRLTVT.

Details on this clone: One junction end disagrees with the germline gene, perhaps due to a read error. J is TRBJ2-1 and V is TRBV4-1; possibly TRBD1 for D (6 bases). Germline V lookup: CDR1 MGHRA, CDR2 YSYEKL. CDR3 length: 15 amino acids. In nucleotides, the CDR3 is TGCGCCAGCAGCCAGGTAATCAGGGGCAACAAGGAGCAGTTCTTC. This encodes CASSQVIRGNKEQFF.

The CDR3 coding sequence is TGTGCCAGTAGGCAGAACAGGAGAGATACGCAGTATTTT. Protein sequence: CASRQNRRDTQYF. This rearrangement joins TRBV19 to TRBJ2-3; the D gene is possibly TRBD1 (5 bases). CDR1 and CDR2 from the germline V gene are LNHDA and SQIVND (reference sequence). V dropped 6 bases and J dropped 5 bases, with 12 bases sitting between them. This CDR3 is 13 amino acids long.

The V gene is TRBV9, the J gene TRBJ2-2; D call uncertain. Germline V CDR1 and CDR2: SGDLS, YYNGEE. The V end lost 0 bases, the J end lost 7 bases, and 19 bases lay between the germline ends. The CDR3 consists of 17 residues. The CDR3 DNA sequence: TGTGCCAGCAGCGTAGGGAGAAGTCCTAATACGGGCGGGGAGCTGTTTTTT. Amino acid sequence: CASSVGRSPNTGGELFF.

In regard to this clone: The sample has other DNA sequences that encode this CDR3 too. The chain joins TRBV11-2 to TRBJ1-1, with unresolved D. Germline V lookup: CDR1 SGHAT, CDR2 FQNNGV. V was clipped by 0 bases and J by 4 bases, with 6 bases between them. This CDR3 has 13 residues. The CDR3 sequence is CASSLEGGTEAFF. The DNA for the CDR3 is TGTGCCAGCAGCTTAGAGGGAGGCACTGAAGCTTTCTTT.